These 22 T cell receptor beta chains were sequenced from one sample in a study of cytomegalovirus exposure and HLA in healthy donors. TCRdb keeps only in-frame clones here, not all; method: immunoSEQ multiplex PCR. The sample consists of approximately 60,000 clones, around 90% of them appearing once. Sequenced sample: PBMCs. Receptors were obtained from a woman under 30 in good health and CMV-seronegative.

The chain has TRBV7-6 and TRBJ2-1, with unresolved D. Germline V gene lookup returns CDR1 SGHVS and CDR2 FNYEAQ. Between the trimmed V and J ends, which lost 5 bases and 7 bases, there was a span of 9 bases. CDR3 length: 12 residues. The CDR3 loop reads CASSLYSNEQFF. The DNA for the CDR3 is TGTGCCAGCAGCCTCTACTCGAATGAGCAGTTCTTC.

J is TRBJ2-4 and V is TRBV11-2; D ambiguous. Between the trimmed V and J ends, which lost 5 bases and 0 bases, there was a span of 20 bases. Germline loops: CDR1 SGHAT, CDR2 FQNNGV. CDR3 length: 18 residues. The CDR3 sequence: CASSPPSPTRLAKNIQYF. As DNA, the CDR3 is TGTGCCAGCAGCCCCCCGTCCCCGACTCGGCTAGCCAAAAACATTCAGTACTTC.

The V gene is TRBV10-2, the J gene TRBJ1-1; TRBD1 matches 9 bases. Germline CDR1 and CDR2: WSHSY and SAAADI. The CDR3 extends over 16 amino acids. V trimming: 3 bases; J trimming: 5 bases; junction bases outside the gene matches: 10. The CDR3 DNA is TGCGCCAGCAGTGACCAGGACAGGGGAGTTTGGACTGAAGCTTTCTTT. It codes for CASSDQDRGVWTEAFF.

The chain has TRBV19 and TRBJ1-2, with D possibly matching TRBD1 (6 bases). V was trimmed by 4 bases and J by 2 bases, leaving 14 bases between them. Germline loops: CDR1 LNHDA, CDR2 SQIVND (reference sequence). The CDR3 covers 15 residues. For the CDR3, the DNA is TGTGCCAGTAGTACCCGGGACATGATGAACTATGGCTACACCTTC. It translates to CASSTRDMMNYGYTF.

This clone appeared a single time. This chain connects TRBV27 to TRBJ2-2; 9 nucleotides match TRBD1. CDR3 size: 15 residues. The germline V gene has CDR1 MNHEY and CDR2 SMNVEV (reference sequence). V was pared by 6 bases and J by 1 base, with 3 bases of the junction left unmatched. CDR3 region: CASSLGQGNTGELFF. Written as DNA, the CDR3 is TGTGCCAGCAGCCTGGGACAGGGGAACACCGGGGAGCTGTTTTTT.

The rearrangement links TRBV9 to TRBJ2-7; 8 nucleotides match TRBD2. Germline values: CDR1 SGDLS, CDR2 YYNGEE. The CDR3 length is 15 residues. Trimming cost V 3 bases and J 3 bases; bases outside gene matches: 8. CDR3 region: CASSDGISGNYEQYF. For the CDR3, the DNA is TGTGCCAGCAGCGATGGTATTAGCGGGAACTACGAGCAGTACTTC.

This chain links TRBV4-2 with TRBJ2-7; TRBD2 aligns across 8 bases. CDR3 length: 16 amino acids. Per germline, CDR1 LGHNA and CDR2 YNFKEQ. J gave up 2 bases and V 2 bases, and 8 bases lay outside the gene matches. In DNA, the CDR3 is TGTGCCAGCAGCCAAACTACTAGCGGCCCGACCTACGAGCAGTACTTC. Its protein product is CASSQTTSGPTYEQYF.

V gene TRBV21-1 combines with J gene TRBJ2-3; the table's D call TRBD1 went unverified against the DNA. TRBV21-1 is shown as a pseudogene. This CDR3 contains 20 residues. The CDR3 here is CASSKGGVVGTGFCTDTQYF. The DNA for the CDR3 is TGTGCCAGCAGCAAAGGAGGGGTCGTCGGGACAGGGTTTTGCACAGATACGCAGTATTTT.

This chain joins TRBV11-2 and TRBJ1-5; D gene unclear. Per germline, CDR1 SGHAT and CDR2 FQNNGV. CDR3 length: 14 residues. V was shortened by 4 bases and J by 4 bases, with 11 bases between the two germline ends. CDR3 loop: CASSSPTGNQPQHF. CDR3 in DNA: TGTGCCAGCAGCTCCCCGACGGGGAATCAGCCCCAGCATTTT.

The chain uses TRBV6-6 and TRBJ1-2; D possibly corresponds to TRBD1 (6 bases). V dropped 1 base and J dropped 3 bases, with 9 bases sitting between them. This CDR3 spans 14 amino acids. Germline V gene data show CDR1 as MNHNY and CDR2 as SVGAGI (reference sequence). The CDR3 sequence is CASSYFRTDYGYTF. CDR3 DNA sequence: TGTGCCAGCAGTTACTTCAGGACAGACTATGGCTACACCTTC.

V is TRBV28 and J is TRBJ2-1, with a tentative D call TRBD2 (5 bases). CDR1 is MDHEN and CDR2 is SYDVKM in the germline V gene. CDR3 length equals 14 residues. V dropped 3 bases and J dropped 4 bases, with 10 bases sitting between them. The CDR3 here is CASSFSLEYNEQFF. CDR3 coding DNA: TGTGCCAGCAGTTTTTCACTAGAGTACAATGAGCAGTTCTTC.

The chain links TRBV28 to TRBJ2-5; TRBD1 matches 12 bases. The CDR3 length is 16 residues. V gave up 6 bases and J gave up 4 bases; unmatched junction bases: 9. Germline assignment: CDR1 MDHEN and CDR2 SYDVKM. Here the CDR3 reads CASSSGGQGARETQYF. Here the CDR3 DNA reads TGTGCCAGCAGCTCCGGGGGACAGGGGGCGCGAGAGACCCAGTACTTC.

CDR3 coding DNA: TGTGCCAGCAGCCAAGGGGGGCGCAGCGGATGGGAAAAACTGTTTTTT. It codes for CASSQGGRSGWEKLFF. This sequence joins TRBV4-2 and TRBJ1-4, with D possibly being TRBD1 (6 bases). The CDR3 covers 16 residues. Looked up from germline, CDR1 is LGHNA and CDR2 is YNFKEQ. The germline V and J ends were trimmed by 1 base and 8 bases, with 17 bases remaining between them.

CDR3 protein: CASSYSPDRNNSPLHF. The CDR3 nucleotides are TGTGCCAGCAGTTACTCACCAGACAGGAACAATTCACCCCTCCACTTT. The chain uses TRBV6-6 and TRBJ1-6; weak D call: TRBD1 (6 bases). CDR1 MNHNY and CDR2 SVGAGI come from the germline V gene (reference sequence). Trimming removed 0 bases from V and 7 bases from J, with 13 bases in between. CDR3 length: 16 residues.

V usage is TRBV9 and J usage is TRBJ2-2, with D possibly being TRBD1 (6 bases). V lost 3 bases to trimming and J lost 3 bases, with 18 bases between them. The length of the CDR3 is 17 residues. Germline V gene sequence: CDR1 SGDLS, CDR2 YYNGEE. The CDR3 loop is CASSASYREGDTGELFF. The DNA of the CDR3 is TGTGCCAGCAGCGCCTCATACAGGGAAGGGGACACCGGGGAGCTGTTTTTT. The full variable domain, in which reference TRBV9 and TRBJ2-2 provide the parts outside the CDR3, is DSGVTQTPKHLITATGQRVTLRCSPRSGDLSVYWYQQSLDQGLQFLIQYYNGEERAKGNILERFSAQQFPDLHSELNLSSLELGDSALYFCASSASYREGDTGELFFGEGSRLTVL.

The V and J genes are TRBV9 and TRBJ2-3, with TRBD2 matching 11 bases. Germline V CDR1 and CDR2: SGDLS, YYNGEE. This CDR3 spans 15 amino acids. V dropped 5 bases and J dropped 2; count of bases not matched to a gene: 4. CDR3 amino acids: CASSKTSGDTDTQYF. CDR3 nucleotide sequence: TGTGCCAGCAGTAAGACTAGCGGGGACACAGATACGCAGTATTTT.

The chain joins TRBV9 to TRBJ1-2, with a possible D match to TRBD1 (6 bases). CDR3 length equals 14 residues. Trimming took 0 bases from V and 2 from J, leaving 8 bases between them. Germline V gene sequence: CDR1 SGDLS, CDR2 YYNGEE. Here the CDR3 reads CASSVEDSNYGYTF. The CDR3 DNA is TGTGCCAGCAGCGTAGAGGACAGCAACTATGGCTACACCTTC.

Only one count was recorded for this clone. The V and J genes are TRBV5-1 and TRBJ2-1; 8 bases agree with TRBD1. CDR3 size: 15 residues. Losses at the gene ends were 7 bases for V and 7 bases for J; bases not matched to a gene: 13. Germline V lookup: CDR1 SGHRS, CDR2 YFSETQ. CDR3 protein: CASGTLTGVGNEQFF. CDR3 DNA: TGCGCCAGCGGAACCTTGACAGGGGTAGGGAATGAGCAGTTCTTC.

The chain combines TRBV29-1 with TRBJ2-3; tentative D call: TRBD1 (6 bases). The CDR3 covers 11 residues. Germline V gene sequence: CDR1 SQVTM, CDR2 ANQGSEA. Trimming took 5 bases from V and 8 from J, leaving 11 bases between them. The CDR3 nucleotides read TGCAGCGTTTTGGACAGAAGTACGCAGTATTTT. Translated: CSVLDRSTQYF.

The chain uses TRBV4-1 and TRBJ1-2; TRBD1 matches 9 bases. From germline, CDR1 is MGHRA and CDR2 YSYEKL. V shed 0 bases, J shed 0 bases, and the junction held 8 bases outside the gene matches. CDR3 length equals 18 residues. The CDR3 region is CASSQDRDRALTNYGYTF. CDR3 nucleotides: TGCGCCAGCAGCCAAGACCGGGACAGGGCTCTCACTAACTATGGCTACACCTTC.

The gene calls are TRBV21-1 and TRBJ2-6; the table's D call of TRBD2 was not tested on the DNA. TRBV21-1 is labeled a pseudogene. There are 16 residues in the CDR3. CDR3 region: CASHVAESSGANVLTF. The CDR3, as DNA: TGTGCCAGCCATGTCGCGGAGAGCTCTGGGGCCAACGTCCTGACTTTC.

The V gene is TRBV4-2, the J gene TRBJ1-2, with 10 bases lining up with TRBD1. J lost 8 bases, V lost 0 bases, and 12 bases had no gene match. In germline, CDR1 is LGHNA, CDR2 YNFKEQ. The CDR3 has 17 residues. CDR3 sequence (DNA): TGTGCCAGCAGCCAAGATATCCTTGGGACAGGGGTTTGGGGCTACACCTTC. Translated, it gives CASSQDILGTGVWGYTF.